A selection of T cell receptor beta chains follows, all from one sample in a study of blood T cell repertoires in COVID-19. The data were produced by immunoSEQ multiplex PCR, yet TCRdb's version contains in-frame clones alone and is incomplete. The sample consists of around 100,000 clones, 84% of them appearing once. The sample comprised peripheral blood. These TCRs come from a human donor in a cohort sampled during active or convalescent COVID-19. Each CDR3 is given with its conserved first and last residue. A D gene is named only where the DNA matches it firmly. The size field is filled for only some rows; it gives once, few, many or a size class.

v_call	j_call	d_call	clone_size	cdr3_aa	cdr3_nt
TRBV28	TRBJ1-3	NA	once	CASTIVASGNTIYF	TGTGCCAGCACAATAGTCGCCTCTGGAAACACCATATATTTT
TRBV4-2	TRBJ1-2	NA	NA	CASSQDPTNYGYTF	TGTGCCAGCAGCCAAGACCCCACTAACTATGGCTACACCTTC
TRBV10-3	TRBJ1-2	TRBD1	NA	CAIGPGQGYSGYTF	TGTGCCATCGGCCCGGGACAGGGGTATAGTGGCTACACCTTC
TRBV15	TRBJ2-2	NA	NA	CATSRMDSNTGELFF	TGTGCCACCTCGCGAATGGACTCGAACACCGGGGAGCTGTTTTTT
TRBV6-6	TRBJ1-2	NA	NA	CASSSQGGHYGYTF	TGTGCCAGCAGTTCACAGGGTGGTCACTATGGCTACACCTTC
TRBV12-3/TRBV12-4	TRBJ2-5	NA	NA	CASSLRQLGTQYF	TGTGCCAGCAGTTTGAGGCAATTAGGGACCCAGTACTTC
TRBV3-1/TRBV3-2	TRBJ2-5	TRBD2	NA	CASSQGRGEGLDQYF	TGTGCCAGCAGCCAAGGACGGGGGGAGGGTTTAGACCAGTACTTC
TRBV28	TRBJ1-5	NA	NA	CASREGGQPQHF	TGTGCCAGCAGGGAGGGTGGACAACCCCAGCATTTT
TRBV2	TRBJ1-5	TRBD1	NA	CASSERGLGNQPQHF	TGTGCCAGCAGTGAAAGGGGGCTCGGCAATCAGCCCCAGCATTTT
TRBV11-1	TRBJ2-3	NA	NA	CASSLSVQSTDTQYF	TGTGCCAGCAGCTTATCGGTGCAAAGCACAGATACGCAGTATTTT
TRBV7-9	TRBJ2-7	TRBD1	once	CASSLAPGDRNEQYF	TGTGCCAGCAGCTTAGCCCCGGGGGACAGGAACGAGCAGTACTTC
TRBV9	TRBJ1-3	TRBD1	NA	CASSVGTGGWDTIYF	TGTGCCAGCAGCGTAGGGACAGGGGGATGGGACACCATATATTTT
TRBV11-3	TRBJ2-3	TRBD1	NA	CASSFGTGVIADTQYF	TGTGCCAGCAGCTTCGGGACAGGAGTTATAGCAGATACGCAGTATTTT
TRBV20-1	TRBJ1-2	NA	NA	CSAGGHYGYTF	TGCAGTGCTGGTGGACATTATGGCTACACCTTC
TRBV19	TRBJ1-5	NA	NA	CASGRGRAPNQPQHF	TGTGCCAGTGGGCGGGGGAGAGCTCCCAATCAGCCCCAGCATTTT
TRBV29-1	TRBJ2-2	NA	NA	CSVADSSLTTGELFF	TGCAGCGTTGCGGACTCGTCCCTGACCACCGGGGAGCTGTTTTTT
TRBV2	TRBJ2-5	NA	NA	CASSEFGTQYF	TGTGCCAGCAGTGAATTCGGGACCCAGTACTTC
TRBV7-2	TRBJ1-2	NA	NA	CASSSPRERGGYTF	TGTGCCAGCAGCTCCCCCAGGGAACGAGGTGGCTACACCTTC
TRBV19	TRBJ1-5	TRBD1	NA	CASTQGTGEDQPQHF	TGTGCCAGTACCCAAGGGACAGGAGAAGACCAGCCCCAGCATTTT